One sample yielded the 31 T cell receptor beta chains listed below, sequenced in a study of cytomegalovirus exposure and HLA in healthy donors. Both 60 Vbeta primers and 13 Jbeta primers went into the PCR. TCRdb's table, derived via immunoSEQ multiplex PCR, lists solely in-frame clones and lacks some. Of 150,000 to 200,000 clones listed, approximately 80% are singletons. Sequencing was carried out using PBMCs. The receptors shown here come from a male donor in good health and CMV-seropositive.

This rearrangement joins TRBV27 to TRBJ2-2, with a tentative D call TRBD1 (5 bases). V lost 6 bases and J lost 6, with 14 bases in between. This CDR3 is built from 14 residues. In germline, CDR1 is MNHEY, CDR2 SMNVEV (reference sequence). The CDR3 DNA is TGTGCCAGCAGACATAATGCCAGGGCCGGGGAGCTGTTTTTT. As protein: CASRHNARAGELFF.

The chain uses TRBV13 and TRBJ2-2, with TRBD1 matching 10 bases. J gave up 4 bases and V 6 bases, and 5 bases lay outside the gene matches. The CDR3 spans 15 residues. Germline V CDR1 and CDR2: PRHDT, FYEKMQ (reference sequence). CDR3 sequence (DNA): TGTGCCAGCAGGACCGGGACAGGGGTCACCGGGGAGCTGTTTTTT. It encodes CASRTGTGVTGELFF.

The gene calls are TRBV7-8 and TRBJ2-4; D possibly corresponds to TRBD2 (5 bases). The V gene lost 3 bases and the J gene lost 0 bases, with 9 bases spanning the gap. The CDR3 is made up of 15 amino acids. Per germline, CDR1 SGHVS and CDR2 FQNEAQ. Written as DNA, the CDR3 is TGTGCCAGCAGCTTGTCTAGCCTAGCCAAAAACATTCAGTACTTC. Protein product: CASSLSSLAKNIQYF.

In its sample, this clone was seen a few times. The V and J genes are TRBV7-8 and TRBJ1-2, with D hard to call. The CDR3 consists of 18 residues. Germline lookup yields CDR1 SGHVS and CDR2 FQNEAQ. The V end lost 4 bases, the J end lost 6 bases, and 27 bases lay between the germline ends. CDR3 in DNA: TGTGCCAGCAGCTCGAGGCGGGGTCTGGGTCAGAGGATAGATGGCTACACCTTC. As protein: CASSSRRGLGQRIDGYTF.

This clone has a handful of counts. This CDR3 is also generated by other DNA sequences in the sample. V and J are TRBV5-1 and TRBJ2-7; a weak D match, TRBD1 (6 bases). The V end was cut by 0 bases, the J end by 2 bases, with 9 bases between. The germline V gene encodes CDR1 SGHRS and CDR2 YFSETQ. This CDR3 spans 14 amino acids. CDR3 in DNA: TGCGCCAGCAGCTTGGGCCAGGGGCCCTACGAGCAGTACTTC. It codes for CASSLGQGPYEQYF.

This chain links TRBV7-6 with TRBJ2-1; TRBD1 is a possible D gene (5 bases). Per the germline V gene, CDR1 is SGHVS and CDR2 is FNYEAQ. The CDR3 totals 15 residues. Trimming took off 0 bases at V and 4 bases at J, with 10 bases between the two ends. The CDR3 DNA reads TGTGCCAGCAGCTTAGCGGACACACTATACAATGAGCAGTTCTTC. Residues: CASSLADTLYNEQFF. Filled out from reference TRBV7-6 and TRBJ2-1, the complete variable domain reads GAGVSQSPRYKVTKRGQDVALRCDPISGHVSLYWYRQALGQGPEFLTYFNYEAQQDKSGLPNDRFSAERPEGSISTLTIQRTEQRDSAMYRCASSLADTLYNEQFFGPGTRLTVL.

This chain joins TRBV5-1 and TRBJ2-5; 9 bases line up with TRBD2. The end of the DNA is better explained by TRBJ2-7, so the J call may be wrong. In germline, CDR1 is SGHRS, CDR2 YFSETQ. There are 15 residues in the CDR3. The CDR3 nucleotides are TGCGCCAGCAGCCGGGCCCGACTAGCGGACTACGAGCAGTACTTC. It yields the protein CASSRARLADYEQYF.

In its sample, this clone was seen once. The chain combines TRBV7-9 with TRBJ2-2; no reliable D call. V lost 2 bases and J lost 1, with 14 bases in between. In germline, CDR1 is SEHNR, CDR2 FQNEAQ (reference sequence). The length of the CDR3 is 17 residues. The DNA for the CDR3 is TGTGCCAGCAGCTTATTGGCCAGTCAGGTGAACACCGGGGAGCTGTTTTTT. Protein product: CASSLLASQVNTGELFF.

The chain combines TRBV15 with TRBJ2-7; 10 bases line up with TRBD1. The V segment lost 0 bases and the J segment 6 bases; nucleotides outside the gene matches: 5. This CDR3 spans 15 amino acids. The germline V gene has CDR1 LNHNV and CDR2 YYDKDF (reference sequence). The DNA of the CDR3 is TGTGCCACCAGCAGAGAGGGGGACAGGGGAGGCGAGCAGTACTTC. Amino acids: CATSREGDRGGEQYF.

The chain is built from TRBV7-9 and TRBJ1-5; D uncertain. The CDR3 is 11 residues long. Germline CDR1 is SEHNR and CDR2 is FQNEAQ (reference sequence). V lost 5 bases, J lost 9 bases, and 8 bases lay in between. CDR3: CASSDGGPQHF. The CDR3 coding sequence is TGTGCCAGCAGCGACGGAGGGCCCCAGCATTTT.

This clone was found a few times. The J gene is TRBJ1-5, the V gene TRBV25-1; D remains ambiguous. The CDR3 is 15 amino acids. Trimming pared 2 bases from V and 2 bases from J, leaving 10 bases between. Germline assignment: CDR1 MGHDK and CDR2 SYGVNS. The chain's CDR3 is CASSEEGVGNQPQHF. The CDR3 nucleotides are TGTGCCAGCAGTGAAGAGGGAGTGGGCAATCAGCCCCAGCATTTT. Full variable domain (outside the CDR3, taken from reference TRBV25-1 and TRBJ1-5): EADIYQTPRYLVIGTGKKITLECSQTMGHDKMYWYQQDPGMELHLIHYSYGVNSTEKGDLSSESTVSRIRTEHFPLTLESARPSHTSQYLCASSEEGVGNQPQHFGDGTRLSIL.

In regard to this clone: Germline is not matched at one junction end, which may reflect a read error. The chain couples TRBV14 to TRBJ2-2; TRBD1 aligns across 11 bases. CDR1 SGHDN and CDR2 FVKESK come from the germline V gene. The CDR3 is made up of 16 amino acids. CDR3 in amino acids: CANSRLDRGHTGELFF. CDR3 DNA sequence: TGTGCCAACAGCCGATTGGACAGGGGGCACACCGGGGAGCTGTTTTTT.

This clone was recorded once. This chain links TRBV7-9 with TRBJ2-1; TRBD2 matches at 11 bases. The CDR3 is 18 residues long. Germline values: CDR1 SEHNR, CDR2 FQNEAQ (reference sequence). Trimming removed 3 bases from V and 6 bases from J; junction bases left unmatched: 13. The CDR3 bases are TGTGCCAGCAGCTTCCCACGGCATAGCGGGGGGGCATTCAATGAGCAGTTCTTC. Its protein is CASSFPRHSGGAFNEQFF. The full variable domain, in which reference TRBV7-9 and TRBJ2-1 provide the parts outside the CDR3, is DTGVSQNPRHKITKRGQNVTFRCDPISEHNRLYWYRQTLGQGPEFLTYFQNEAQLEKSRLLSDRFSAERPKGSFSTLEIQRTEQGDSAMYLCASSFPRHSGGAFNEQFFGPGTRLTVL.

The rearrangement joins TRBV6-1 to TRBJ2-1; perhaps TRBD1 as D (5 bases). The V gene's germline CDR1 is MNHNS and CDR2 SASEGT. The CDR3 totals 16 residues. V was pared by 1 base and J by 6 bases, with 16 bases between. CDR3 bases: TGTGCCAGCAGTGAAGGGGGCAGGGTTCCCCTCAATGAGCAGTTCTTC. It yields the protein CASSEGGRVPLNEQFF.

In this sample, this clone turned up a few times. The chain couples TRBV4-3 to TRBJ2-1, with D tentatively TRBD1 (5 bases). V lost 0 bases, J lost 2 bases, and 8 bases lay in between. The length of the CDR3 is 15 residues. Germline loops: CDR1 LGHNA, CDR2 YSLEER. The CDR3 reads CASSQDVGPYNEQFF. In DNA, the CDR3 is TGCGCCAGCAGCCAAGATGTGGGGCCCTACAATGAGCAGTTCTTC.

The chain carries TRBV5-1 and TRBJ1-2; possible D gene TRBD1, 6 bases. The CDR3 consists of 15 residues. Germline lookup yields CDR1 SGHRS and CDR2 YFSETQ. V lost 0 bases to trimming and J lost 2 bases, with 11 bases between them. The CDR3 bases are TGCGCCAGCAGCTTGGGGTGGGGGGGCAACTATGGCTACACCTTC. Translated, it gives CASSLGWGGNYGYTF.

This chain uses TRBV5-4 with TRBJ2-5; 8 bases map to TRBD1. This CDR3 comprises 14 residues. Trimming took 5 bases from V and 2 from J; bases not matched to a gene: 5. Germline V gene lookup returns CDR1 SGHNT and CDR2 YYREEE (reference sequence). CDR3 DNA sequence: TGTGCCAGCAGGGAAGGGACAGGACAAGAGACCCAGTACTTC. This translates into CASREGTGQETQYF.

The chain is built from TRBV7-6 and TRBJ2-7, with a weak D call TRBD2 (5 bases). The CDR3 contains 13 residues. V gave up 2 bases and J gave up 3 bases, with 8 bases separating them. Germline CDR1 reads SGHVS; CDR2 reads FNYEAQ. Written as DNA, the CDR3 is TGTGCCAGCAGCTTAATGGGAGTCTACGAGCAGTACTTC. It yields the protein CASSLMGVYEQYF.

This clone was seen once. The gene calls are TRBV9 and TRBJ2-1; D is possibly TRBD2 (6 bases). The V gene's germline CDR1 is SGDLS and CDR2 YYNGEE. There are 16 residues in the CDR3. With 2 bases removed from V and 0 bases from J, the gap between germline ends came to 12 bases. The CDR3 bases are TGTGCCAGCAGCGTCCAACGGCGGGGCTCCTACAATGAGCAGTTCTTC. Its protein product is CASSVQRRGSYNEQFF.

V and J are TRBV30 and TRBJ1-5; 9 nucleotides line up with TRBD1. Germline CDR1 GTSNPN, CDR2 SVGIG (reference sequence). V was pared by 2 bases and J by 5 bases, with 7 bases of the junction left unmatched. This CDR3 is 15 amino acids long. CDR3: CAWSLPGTGYQPQHF. DNA for the CDR3: TGTGCCTGGAGTTTACCCGGGACAGGGTATCAGCCCCAGCATTTT. The full variable domain, its missing parts supplied by reference TRBV30 and TRBJ1-5, is SQTIHQWPATLVQPVGSPLSLECTVEGTSNPNLYWYRQAAGRGLQLLFYSVGIGQISSEVPQNLSASRPQDRQFILSSKKLLLSDSGFYLCAWSLPGTGYQPQHFGDGTRLSIL.

The CDR3 loop reads CATSTTGLQPQHF. CDR3 bases: TGTGCCACCAGCACAACAGGGTTACAGCCCCAGCATTTT. V gene TRBV15 combines with J gene TRBJ1-5; D is possibly TRBD1 (6 bases). Trimming took 4 bases from V and 7 from J, leaving 11 bases between them. From germline, CDR1 is LNHNV and CDR2 YYDKDF (reference sequence). The CDR3 extends over 13 amino acids.

The chain joins TRBV12-5 to TRBJ2-5; D perhaps matches TRBD2 (6 bases). TRBJ2-7 explains the end of the DNA better; the J call may be wrong. Germline lookup yields CDR1 LGHNT and CDR2 FRNRAP. The CDR3 contains 15 residues. Written as DNA, the CDR3 is TGTGCTAGTGGTTTGGAATGGCAGGGAGGCTACGAGCAGTACTTC. Residues: CASGLEWQGGYEQYF.

V is TRBV6-1 and J is TRBJ2-5, with TRBD2 identical over 9 bases. V trimming: 1 base; J trimming: 5 bases; junction bases outside the gene matches: 5. This CDR3 is built from 15 residues. CDR1 MNHNS and CDR2 SASEGT come from the germline V gene. This CDR3 is CASSEDGLAMETQYF. In DNA form, the CDR3 reads TGTGCCAGCAGTGAAGATGGACTAGCGATGGAGACCCAGTACTTC.

The chain combines TRBV11-2 with TRBJ1-2; 8 bases line up with TRBD1. CDR3 length: 16 amino acids. The trim removed 6 bases at V and 2 bases at J, leaving 11 bases unmatched. CDR1 is SGHAT, CDR2 FQNNGV, per germline. CDR3 nucleotides: TGTGCCAGCAGTCCTGTCAGGACAGGGAGGAACTATGGCTACACCTTC. Protein: CASSPVRTGRNYGYTF.

This rearrangement joins TRBV27 to TRBJ2-7; possibly TRBD2 for D (5 bases). This CDR3 region has 14 residues. The germline V gene encodes CDR1 MNHEY and CDR2 SMNVEV (reference sequence). Trimming took 4 bases from V and 3 from J, leaving 13 bases between them. In nucleotides, the CDR3 is TGTGCCAGCAGTTCGGACGGAGGATTCTACGAGCAGTACTTC. As protein: CASSSDGGFYEQYF.

V is TRBV5-1 and J is TRBJ1-2; possibly TRBD1 for D (6 bases). V was pared by 4 bases and J by 8 bases, with 18 bases between. The CDR3 covers 14 residues. Germline V CDR1 and CDR2: SGHRS, YFSETQ. CDR3 sequence reads: CASSRSQGPEGYTF. The CDR3 DNA sequence: TGCGCCAGCAGCCGGTCACAGGGCCCCGAGGGCTACACCTTC. The full variable domain, completed using reference TRBV5-1 and TRBJ1-2, is KAGVTQTPRYLIKTRGQQVTLSCSPISGHRSVSWYQQTPGQGLQFLFEYFSETQRNKGNFPGRFSGRQFSNSRSEMNVSTLELGDSALYLCASSRSQGPEGYTFGSGTRLTVV.

The chain uses TRBV6-6 and TRBJ2-7; weak D call: TRBD1 (5 bases). Germline assignment: CDR1 MNHNY and CDR2 SVGAGI (reference sequence). The CDR3 is 14 amino acids. V gave up 4 bases and J gave up 2 bases, with 12 bases separating them. The CDR3: CASSSKDRPYEQYF. Here the CDR3 DNA reads TGTGCCAGCAGTTCCAAAGACAGACCCTACGAGCAGTACTTC.

This clone was observed a few times. This CDR3 reads CASSLGQANTEAFF. The CDR3, as DNA: TGCGCCAGCAGTTTAGGACAGGCGAACACTGAAGCTTTCTTT. The chain recombines TRBV4-3 with TRBJ1-1; 7 bases are a match to TRBD1. Germline V gene lookup returns CDR1 LGHNA and CDR2 YSLEER. Trimming took 6 bases from V and 1 from J; bases not matched to a gene: 5. This CDR3 has 14 residues.

V is TRBV6-5 and J is TRBJ2-7; D is unclear. This CDR3 has 14 amino acids. Deletions cut 0 bases from V and 2 bases from J, with 8 bases between. Germline CDR1 reads MNHEY; CDR2 reads SVGAGI. This CDR3 reads CASSYSRLAYEQYF. The CDR3 DNA is TGTGCCAGCAGTTACTCCAGACTCGCCTACGAGCAGTACTTC.

The chain recombines TRBV19 with TRBJ1-5, with TRBD1 matching over 7 bases. Trimming at V came to 1 base and at J to 3 bases, leaving 12 bases not matched to a gene. The CDR3 has 18 amino acids. In germline, CDR1 is LNHDA, CDR2 SQIVND (reference sequence). CDR3 in DNA: TGTGCCAGTAGTATAGTGTTTCGGGGACAGAAATACAATCAGCCCCAGCATTTT. This gives the protein CASSIVFRGQKYNQPQHF. The entire variable domain, with the rest obtained from reference TRBV19 and TRBJ1-5, is as follows: DGGITQSPKYLFRKEGQNVTLSCEQNLNHDAMYWYRQDPGQGLRLIYYSQIVNDFQKGDIAEGYSVSREKKESFPLTVTSAQKNPTAFYLCASSIVFRGQKYNQPQHFGDGTRLSIL.

This CDR3 is CASSEGASANYGYTF. The CDR3 coding sequence is TGTGCCAGCAGTGAAGGGGCCTCAGCTAACTATGGCTACACCTTC. The chain has TRBV2 and TRBJ1-2; D gene uncertain. This CDR3 comprises 15 residues. CDR1 is SNHLY and CDR2 is FYNNEI in the germline V gene. The V end was cut by 1 base, the J end by 0 bases, with 9 bases between. Looking up the rest from reference TRBV2 and TRBJ1-2 gives the full variable domain: EPEVTQTPSHQVTQMGQEVILRCVPISNHLYFYWYRQILGQKVEFLVSFYNNEISEKSEIFDDQFSVERPDGSNFTLKIRSTKLEDSAMYFCASSEGASANYGYTFGSGTRLTVV.